This T cell receptor beta chain came from a study of regulatory T cells. Study observations and caveats: In CD3G-deficient patients, conventional CD4+ T cells were enriched for hydrophobic CDR3 residues at positions 6 and 7. Regulatory T cells showed the strongest V-J pair restriction and V/J gene skewing among patient repertoires.

Primers: 52 TRBV forward and 13 TRBJ reverse. Generated by immunoSEQ multiplex PCR, the TCRdb table keeps only in-frame clones and is missing some. Here the sample spans around 30,000 clones, nearly 95% being singletons. Details on this clone: Its antigen is currently unknown.

V was trimmed by 4 bases and J by 2 bases, leaving 12 bases between them. The CDR3 extends over 16 amino acids. Germline lookup yields CDR1 LNHDA and CDR2 SQIVND (reference sequence). Every patient with CD3G deficiency had evidence of autoimmunity. CD4+ cells were sorted into CD25-high CD127-low regulatory cells and CD25-low CD127-high conventional cells. Sequenced input: conventional CD4+ T cells sorted from blood. The rearrangement uses TRBV19 and TRBJ2-6; D perhaps matches TRBD1 (5 bases). The sequence was obtained from a child aged 2-9 years with CD3G deficiency. The CDR3 DNA reads as TGTGCCAGTAGTAGCGGACATACCCCTGGGGCCAACGTCCTGACTTTC. Protein product: CASSSGHTPGANVLTF.